One and the same sample provided the 25 T cell receptor beta chains below, sequenced in a study of cytomegalovirus exposure and HLA in healthy donors. The PCR had 60 Vbeta and 13 Jbeta primers. Profiling relied on immunoSEQ multiplex PCR, and the TCRdb table lists in-frame clones only, not all of them. The sample includes under 200,000 clones, approximately 86% of them seen just once. What was sequenced was PBMCs. Every receptor here comes from a woman under 40 in good health and CMV-seronegative.

The CDR3 reads CASSYLRGGLETQYF. For the CDR3, the DNA is TGTGCCAGCAGTTACCTACGGGGGGGCCTGGAGACCCAGTACTTC. The genes are TRBV6-6 and TRBJ2-5; 8 bases align to TRBD2. The trim removed 2 bases at V and 5 bases at J, leaving 7 bases unmatched. Germline V CDR1 and CDR2: MNHNY, SVGAGI (reference sequence). The CDR3 is 15 residues long.

The V gene is TRBV5-1, the J gene TRBJ1-6; D might be TRBD1 (5 bases). This CDR3 comprises 13 residues. V lost 7 bases to trimming and J lost 3 bases, with 8 bases between them. In germline, CDR1 is SGHRS, CDR2 YFSETQ. DNA of the CDR3: TGCGCCAGCGCCCAGGGCTATAATTCACCCCTCCACTTT. Residues: CASAQGYNSPLHF.

The CDR3 sequence: CASSAEGQSYNEQFF. DNA of the CDR3: TGTGCCAGCAGCGCCGAGGGACAGTCCTACAATGAGCAGTTCTTC. This rearrangement joins TRBV9 to TRBJ2-1; TRBD1 agrees at 7 bases. Germline loops: CDR1 SGDLS, CDR2 YYNGEE. The CDR3 contains 15 residues. J was trimmed by 1 base and V by 3 bases; bases with no gene match: 4.

CDR3 nucleotide sequence: TGTGCCAGCAGTTCCCGACTAGCGACTAGCACAGATACGCAGTATTTT. It yields the protein CASSSRLATSTDTQYF. V usage is TRBV7-9 and J usage is TRBJ2-3, with 8 bases matching TRBD2. V dropped 6 bases and J dropped 0; count of bases not matched to a gene: 8. The germline CDR1 and CDR2 sequences are SEHNR and FQNEAQ (reference sequence). The CDR3 has 16 residues.

This chain links TRBV6-1 with TRBJ2-1; 8 bases fit TRBD2. This CDR3 region has 18 residues. V lost 0 bases and J lost 10; bases outside the gene matches: 17. Germline V lookup: CDR1 MNHNS, CDR2 SASEGT. CDR3 loop: CASSEALAGRGGSWEQFF. The CDR3, as DNA: TGTGCCAGCAGTGAAGCGCTAGCGGGTCGGGGTGGGTCCTGGGAGCAGTTCTTC.

This rearrangement joins TRBV5-1 to TRBJ2-5; tentative D call: TRBD1 (5 bases). This CDR3 region has 14 residues. Germline V gene lookup returns CDR1 SGHRS and CDR2 YFSETQ. V was pared by 2 bases and J by 5 bases, with 13 bases between. DNA of the CDR3: TGCGCCAGCAGCTTTTCAAGGGGTGGGGAGACCCAGTACTTC. Its translation is CASSFSRGGETQYF.

The chain is built from TRBV9 and TRBJ2-1; no firm D call. The CDR3 has 16 residues. CDR1 and CDR2 from the germline V gene are SGDLS and YYNGEE. The germline V and J ends were trimmed by 0 bases and 0 bases, with 10 bases remaining between them. In DNA, the CDR3 is TGTGCCAGCAGCGTAGGAGGCGGAAGCTCCTACAATGAGCAGTTCTTC. As protein: CASSVGGGSSYNEQFF.

This chain links TRBV5-1 with TRBJ2-7; 13 bases are shared with TRBD2. This CDR3 contains 16 residues. Looked up from germline, CDR1 is SGHRS and CDR2 is YFSETQ. Germline trimming cut 4 bases from V and 6 bases from J; bases unmatched to any gene: 10. CDR3 loop: CASSVGTSGISGEQYF. CDR3 DNA sequence: TGCGCCAGCAGCGTCGGGACTAGCGGGATTTCTGGCGAGCAGTACTTC.

The rearrangement joins TRBV5-1 to TRBJ1-4; no reliable D call. Germline-derived CDR1 and CDR2 are SGHRS and YFSETQ. Trimming took 3 bases from V and 4 from J, leaving 7 bases between them. The length of the CDR3 is 13 residues. This CDR3 reads CASSSTGNEKLFF. CDR3 DNA: TGCGCCAGCAGCTCTACGGGTAATGAAAAACTGTTTTTT.

The chain links TRBV5-4 to TRBJ2-7, with TRBD1 identical over 10 bases. V lost 2 bases and J lost 6; bases outside the gene matches: 5. The CDR3 spans 14 residues. Germline-derived CDR1 and CDR2 are SGHNT and YYREEE (reference sequence). CDR3 protein: CASSFRQGAREQYF. The DNA of the CDR3 is TGTGCCAGCAGCTTCCGACAGGGGGCACGCGAGCAGTACTTC.

The V gene is TRBV2, the J gene TRBJ2-7; perhaps TRBD1 as D (6 bases). This CDR3 is built from 13 residues. The V end was cut by 5 bases, the J end by 0 bases, with 8 bases between. Germline V gives CDR1 SNHLY, CDR2 FYNNEI. In DNA, the CDR3 is TGTGCCAGCAGTTGGGACAACTCCTACGAGCAGTACTTC. It codes for CASSWDNSYEQYF. The complete variable domain, with remaining parts taken from reference TRBV2 and TRBJ2-7, reads EPEVTQTPSHQVTQMGQEVILRCVPISNHLYFYWYRQILGQKVEFLVSFYNNEISEKSEIFDDQFSVERPDGSNFTLKIRSTKLEDSAMYFCASSWDNSYEQYFGPGTRLTVT.

This clone came up once. Other DNA sequences in the sample encode the same CDR3. V gene TRBV30 combines with J gene TRBJ2-5; TRBD2 is a possible D gene (5 bases). This CDR3 has 12 residues. The V gene lost 2 bases and the J gene lost 4 bases, with 8 bases spanning the gap. Germline V CDR1 and CDR2: GTSNPN, SVGIG (reference sequence). The CDR3 loop is CAWSPGRETQYF. The CDR3 DNA is TGTGCCTGGAGTCCGGGAAGAGAGACCCAGTACTTC.

The chain uses TRBV6-6 and TRBJ2-3; unclear D gene. V was clipped by 4 bases and J by 2 bases, with 13 bases between them. The CDR3 contains 15 residues. Looked up from germline, CDR1 is MNHNY and CDR2 is SVGAGI (reference sequence). Here the CDR3 reads CASSWPGLATDTQYF. In nucleotides, the CDR3 is TGTGCCAGCAGTTGGCCGGGTTTGGCCACAGATACGCAGTATTTT.

V is TRBV28 and J is TRBJ2-7; D not resolved. The CDR3 is 14 residues long. Per the germline V gene, CDR1 is MDHEN and CDR2 is SYDVKM. Between the trimmed V and J ends, which lost 7 bases and 0 bases, there was a span of 13 bases. Here the CDR3 reads CASNVMESSYEQYF. CDR3 nucleotide sequence: TGTGCCAGCAACGTTATGGAGAGCTCCTACGAGCAGTACTTC.

This sequence joins TRBV19 and TRBJ1-5; TRBD1 matches at 7 bases. The CDR3 covers 13 residues. V lost 7 bases to trimming and J lost 6 bases; unmatched junction nucleotides: 6. Looked up from germline, CDR1 is LNHDA and CDR2 is SQIVND (reference sequence). CDR3 sequence: CASMGQRSQPQHF. The CDR3 DNA follows: TGTGCCAGTATGGGACAGAGGAGTCAGCCCCAGCATTTT.

The chain uses TRBV10-2 and TRBJ1-2; D not certain. V gave up 6 bases and J gave up 1 base, with 12 bases separating them. Germline V gene data show CDR1 as WSHSY and CDR2 as SAAADI. The CDR3 runs to 14 residues. The CDR3 here is CASSEMSNNYGYTF. As DNA, the CDR3 is TGCGCCAGCAGCGAGATGTCAAATAACTATGGCTACACCTTC.

This chain links TRBV19 with TRBJ2-1, with 9 bases that match TRBD1. The germline V gene has CDR1 LNHDA and CDR2 SQIVND (reference sequence). With V trimmed by 4 bases and J by 0 bases, 4 bases remained unmatched. The CDR3 covers 16 residues. CDR3 nucleotides: TGTGCCAGTAGTACCGGACAGGGGTTCTCCTACAATGAGCAGTTCTTC. It specifies CASSTGQGFSYNEQFF.

This chain joins TRBV28 and TRBJ2-7, with 10 bases that match TRBD1. Germline values: CDR1 MDHEN, CDR2 SYDVKM. This CDR3 is 11 amino acids long. Losses at the gene ends were 5 bases for V and 9 bases for J; bases not matched to a gene: 1. CDR3 protein: CASSRTGGQYF. CDR3 bases: TGTGCCAGCAGTCGGACAGGGGGGCAGTACTTC.

This clone was recorded once. The chain employs TRBV9 and TRBJ1-3, with D possibly TRBD1 on 6 matching bases. Germline CDR1 reads SGDLS; CDR2 reads YYNGEE. This CDR3 has 16 residues. With 0 bases removed from V and 0 bases from J, the gap between germline ends came to 10 bases. The DNA for the CDR3 is TGTGCCAGCAGCGTAGCAGGACAGAGCTCTGGAAACACCATATATTTT. Its translation: CASSVAGQSSGNTIYF.

The V gene is TRBV11-3, the J gene TRBJ2-2; D is possibly TRBD2 (5 bases). The CDR3 has 15 residues. V was pared by 5 bases and J by 5 bases, with 15 bases between. Germline V gives CDR1 SGHNT, CDR2 YENEEA. The CDR3 coding sequence is TGTGCCAGCAGCCATGGTACTTCGGGGACCGGGGAGCTGTTTTTT. The encoded protein is CASSHGTSGTGELFF.

This chain links TRBV13 with TRBJ1-2; 10 nucleotides agree with TRBD1. Germline V gene data show CDR1 as PRHDT and CDR2 as FYEKMQ (reference sequence). This CDR3 comprises 16 residues. V lost 1 base and J lost 4; bases outside the gene matches: 6. CDR3 bases: TGTGCCAGCAGCTTAGCCGGGACAGGGGATCTCTATGGCTACACCTTC. This encodes CASSLAGTGDLYGYTF.

The chain joins TRBV29-1 to TRBJ1-2; the D gene is possibly TRBD1 (6 bases). Per the germline V gene, CDR1 is SQVTM and CDR2 is ANQGSEA. The length of the CDR3 is 14 residues. Trimming cost V 2 bases and J 3 bases, with 13 bases left between them. CDR3 DNA: TGCAGCGTTGAACCGACAGGACCAGACTATGGCTACACCTTC. Its protein is CSVEPTGPDYGYTF.

V usage is TRBV13 and J usage is TRBJ2-3; D not certain. V was trimmed by 0 bases and J by 2 bases, leaving 6 bases between them. The germline CDR1 and CDR2 sequences are PRHDT and FYEKMQ (reference sequence). The CDR3 sequence is 14 residues long. DNA of the CDR3: TGTGCCAGCAGCTTAGGGGGCATCACAGATACGCAGTATTTT. Protein: CASSLGGITDTQYF.

The chain couples TRBV9 to TRBJ1-3, with D maybe TRBD1 (5 bases). The CDR3 totals 16 residues. V was clipped by 4 bases and J by 0 bases, with 14 bases between them. CDR1 is SGDLS and CDR2 is YYNGEE in the germline V gene. CDR3 bases: TGTGCCAGCAGCAGATACAGGCAGCACTCTGGAAACACCATATATTTT. This sequence encodes CASSRYRQHSGNTIYF.

The V call is TRBV27, the J call TRBJ1-1; D may be TRBD1 (5 bases). The CDR3 totals 15 residues. Germline assignment: CDR1 MNHEY and CDR2 SMNVEV (reference sequence). V gave up 6 bases and J gave up 4 bases, with 18 bases separating them. CDR3 coding DNA: TGTGCCAGCAGGAAATCCCACCAGGGAAGCACTGAAGCTTTCTTT. As protein: CASRKSHQGSTEAFF.